These 22 T cell receptor beta chains originate from one sample sequenced in a study of blood T cell repertoires in COVID-19. Data came from immunoSEQ multiplex PCR; TCRdb stores just in-frame clones and leaves some out. This table holds 100,000 to 150,000 clones, 85% found once. Sequenced: peripheral blood. The receptors here all came from an elderly man with active or convalescent COVID-19.

The CDR3 DNA is TGTGCCAGTAGTATAGTAGGGGCGCGCTATAGAGCGGGCTATGGCTACACCTTC. Its protein product is CASSIVGARYRAGYGYTF. This chain links TRBV19 with TRBJ1-2; D perhaps matches TRBD1 (5 bases). From germline, CDR1 is LNHDA and CDR2 SQIVND (reference sequence). V lost 1 base and J lost 4, with 22 bases in between. The length of the CDR3 is 18 residues.

The chain couples TRBV7-2 to TRBJ1-1; TRBD1 might be the D (6 bases). Germline lookup yields CDR1 SGHTA and CDR2 FQGNSA. The CDR3 covers 16 residues. Trimming left V 2 bases short and J 3 bases short, with 16 bases between. The CDR3 reads CASSLQVVAGDTEAFF. The CDR3 DNA reads as TGTGCCAGCAGCTTACAGGTGGTGGCAGGGGACACTGAAGCTTTCTTT.

The chain employs TRBV19 and TRBJ1-1; unclear D gene. The CDR3 spans 13 residues. Germline V gives CDR1 LNHDA, CDR2 SQIVND (reference sequence). V was pared by 1 base and J by 3 bases, with 6 bases between. CDR3 coding DNA: TGTGCCAGTAGTATAGCTCGGGACACTGAAGCTTTCTTT. It encodes CASSIARDTEAFF.

V gene TRBV2 combines with J gene TRBJ2-3; 9 bases are shared with TRBD2. Germline V gives CDR1 SNHLY, CDR2 FYNNEI. The CDR3 covers 17 residues. The V and J ends lost 8 bases and 7 bases, in that order; junction bases with no gene match: 19. CDR3 nucleotide sequence: TGTGCCAGCTCGGGGGCCTTCGGACTAGCGCTACGAAATACGCAGTATTTT. It codes for CASSGAFGLALRNTQYF.

The chain employs TRBV9 and TRBJ1-1, with a possible D match to TRBD1 (5 bases). The CDR3 has 15 amino acids. The germline V gene has CDR1 SGDLS and CDR2 YYNGEE. The V end was cut by 4 bases, the J end by 2 bases, with 15 bases between. This CDR3 is CASSPTGGTNTEAFF. CDR3 nucleotide sequence: TGTGCCAGCAGCCCCACCGGGGGGACCAACACTGAAGCTTTCTTT.

This rearrangement joins TRBV18 to TRBJ2-1; TRBD1 agrees at 7 bases. The CDR3 spans 14 residues. The V segment lost 8 bases and the J segment 6 bases; nucleotides outside the gene matches: 10. Germline V gene sequence: CDR1 KGHSH, CDR2 LQKENI. The CDR3 DNA is TGTGCCAGCGTCCGGGCAGGGGGATCCAATGAGCAGTTCTTC. Translation: CASVRAGGSNEQFF.

The chain recombines TRBV29-1 with TRBJ1-2; D is possibly TRBD1 (6 bases). This CDR3 spans 14 amino acids. V dropped 1 base and J dropped 4 bases, with 13 bases sitting between them. Germline V gives CDR1 SQVTM, CDR2 ANQGSEA. CDR3 DNA: TGCAGCGTTGAAGGGGGGGGCAGTATCTATGGCTACACCTTC. It translates to CSVEGGGSIYGYTF.

V gene TRBV28 combines with J gene TRBJ1-2; D might be TRBD1 (6 bases). The CDR3 spans 15 residues. The germline gives CDR1 MDHEN, CDR2 SYDVKM. V dropped 1 base and J dropped 4 bases, with 13 bases sitting between them. The CDR3 sequence: CASSLSQGRAYGYTF. CDR3 in DNA: TGTGCCAGCAGTTTATCACAGGGACGAGCCTATGGCTACACCTTC.

CDR3 nucleotides: TGTGCCAGCACCTCTACAGACAGGGCTAGCAATCAGCCCCAGCATTTT. The encoded protein is CASTSTDRASNQPQHF. The chain is built from TRBV7-9 and TRBJ1-5, with 7 bases lining up with TRBD1. This CDR3 is 16 amino acids long. The V gene end was trimmed by 7 bases and the J gene end by 0 bases; junction bases not matched to a gene: 9. CDR1 is SEHNR, CDR2 FQNEAQ, per germline (reference sequence).

The chain recombines TRBV2 with TRBJ2-3, with TRBD1 identical over 8 bases. CDR1 is SNHLY, CDR2 FYNNEI, per germline. V trimming: 2 bases; J trimming: 4 bases; junction bases outside the gene matches: 5. There are 15 residues in the CDR3. The DNA of the CDR3 is TGTGCCAGCAGTGAACATAGGACAGGGCCAGATACGCAGTATTTT. Encoded protein: CASSEHRTGPDTQYF.

The chain employs TRBV2 and TRBJ2-3; the D gene is possibly TRBD2 (5 bases). CDR1 is SNHLY, CDR2 FYNNEI, per germline. Trimming cost V 9 bases and J 2 bases, with 15 bases left between them. The CDR3 totals 14 residues. In nucleotides, the CDR3 is TGTGCCAGTTCCTTTACTAGTGACACAGATACGCAGTATTTT. It yields the protein CASSFTSDTDTQYF.

This clone was seen only a few times. The V gene is TRBV7-8, the J gene TRBJ1-6; TRBD1 agrees at 9 bases. Germline V CDR1 and CDR2: SGHVS, FQNEAQ. This CDR3 region has 16 residues. With V trimmed by 1 base and J by 13 bases, 11 bases remained unmatched. CDR3 sequence: CASSLGTGVVARPLHF. The CDR3 DNA is TGTGCCAGCAGCTTAGGGACAGGGGTGGTGGCTCGGCCCCTCCACTTT.

V usage is TRBV7-2 and J usage is TRBJ2-3; tentative D call: TRBD2 (6 bases). Trimming cost V 5 bases and J 5 bases, with 14 bases left between them. Per germline, CDR1 SGHTA and CDR2 FQGNSA. CDR3 length: 14 residues. The CDR3 spells CASSMEGHLDTQYF. The CDR3 DNA follows: TGTGCCAGCAGCATGGAGGGCCATTTAGATACGCAGTATTTT.

CDR3 coding DNA: TGTGCCAGCAGCATCTCTCCAACCCGACTAGCGGGCGAAGATACGCAGTATTTT. Protein: CASSISPTRLAGEDTQYF. The chain recombines TRBV9 with TRBJ2-3; 10 nucleotides line up with TRBD2. Germline CDR1 is SGDLS and CDR2 is YYNGEE. J lost 5 bases, V lost 4 bases, and 16 bases had no gene match. The CDR3 is made up of 18 amino acids.

The rearrangement uses TRBV5-1 and TRBJ2-5; 12 bases fit TRBD1. This CDR3 spans 14 amino acids. Germline V gives CDR1 SGHRS, CDR2 YFSETQ. The trim removed 4 bases at V and 5 bases at J, leaving 3 bases unmatched. The CDR3: CASSKGTGGETQYF. The CDR3 coding sequence is TGCGCCAGCAGCAAAGGGACAGGGGGCGAGACCCAGTACTTC.

V and J are TRBV28 and TRBJ1-5; no clear D gene. Germline V gene sequence: CDR1 MDHEN, CDR2 SYDVKM. V lost 10 bases and J 0 bases, leaving 7 bases between the germline ends. The CDR3 runs 12 residues. The CDR3 sequence is CAIASSNQPQHF. CDR3 nucleotides: TGTGCCATTGCGTCTAGCAATCAGCCCCAGCATTTT.

V gene TRBV7-6 combines with J gene TRBJ2-1; perhaps TRBD2 as D (7 bases). V shed 4 bases and J shed 4 bases, with 23 bases lying between them. Germline V lookup: CDR1 SGHVS, CDR2 FNYEAQ. The CDR3 runs to 18 residues. The CDR3 sequence is CASSSTVGGTMRYNEQFF. CDR3 DNA sequence: TGTGCCAGCAGCTCAACCGTGGGGGGGACAATGCGTTACAATGAGCAGTTCTTC.

The CDR3 here is CASRTTGPALYGYTF. The DNA of the CDR3 is TGTGCCAGTAGGACGACAGGGCCGGCACTGTATGGCTACACCTTC. This chain uses TRBV19 with TRBJ1-2; 7 nucleotides match TRBD1. V gave up 6 bases and J gave up 5 bases; unmatched junction bases: 12. Germline values: CDR1 LNHDA, CDR2 SQIVND (reference sequence). CDR3 length: 15 residues.

This clone was observed a few times. The CDR3 here is CASDSGDLGNTIYF. The CDR3 region has the DNA TGTGCCAGTGACTCAGGGGATTTGGGAAACACCATATATTTT. The chain uses TRBV19 and TRBJ1-3; TRBD1 is a possible D gene (6 bases). The CDR3 runs 14 residues. The germline CDR1 and CDR2 sequences are LNHDA and SQIVND (reference sequence). Trimming removed 8 bases at V and 4 bases at J, with 15 bases between.

This chain connects TRBV6-2 or TRBV6-3 to TRBJ2-1; D uncertain. The V and J ends lost 2 bases and 12 bases respectively, with 14 bases between them. Germline lookup yields CDR1 MNHEY and CDR2 SVGEGT. The CDR3 loop spans 13 amino acids. The CDR3 is CASSYPGRIRQFF. For the CDR3, the DNA is TGTGCCAGCAGTTACCCGGGTAGAATCAGGCAGTTCTTC.

In this sample, this clone turned up once. The V gene is TRBV9, the J gene TRBJ1-6, with 7 positions matching TRBD1. The CDR3 runs 14 residues. The trim removed 3 bases at V and 10 bases at J, leaving 7 bases unmatched. Germline assignment: CDR1 SGDLS and CDR2 YYNGEE. As DNA, the CDR3 is TGTGCCAGCAGCGAACAGGGGAAGGTATCACCCCTCCACTTT. It is translated as CASSEQGKVSPLHF.

This clone was picked up one time. The rearrangement joins TRBV19 to TRBJ1-1; TRBD1 is a possible D gene (5 bases). Germline-derived CDR1 and CDR2 are LNHDA and SQIVND (reference sequence). CDR3 length: 15 residues. Trimming shortened V by 3 bases and J by 3 bases, and 14 bases separated the two germline ends. In DNA, the CDR3 is TGTGCCAGTAGTATCGCAGGGCTCGCTCACACTGAAGCTTTCTTT. Translation: CASSIAGLAHTEAFF. The full variable domain, with the rest looked up from reference TRBV19 and TRBJ1-1, is DGGITQSPKYLFRKEGQNVTLSCEQNLNHDAMYWYRQDPGQGLRLIYYSQIVNDFQKGDIAEGYSVSREKKESFPLTVTSAQKNPTAFYLCASSIAGLAHTEAFFGQGTRLTVV.